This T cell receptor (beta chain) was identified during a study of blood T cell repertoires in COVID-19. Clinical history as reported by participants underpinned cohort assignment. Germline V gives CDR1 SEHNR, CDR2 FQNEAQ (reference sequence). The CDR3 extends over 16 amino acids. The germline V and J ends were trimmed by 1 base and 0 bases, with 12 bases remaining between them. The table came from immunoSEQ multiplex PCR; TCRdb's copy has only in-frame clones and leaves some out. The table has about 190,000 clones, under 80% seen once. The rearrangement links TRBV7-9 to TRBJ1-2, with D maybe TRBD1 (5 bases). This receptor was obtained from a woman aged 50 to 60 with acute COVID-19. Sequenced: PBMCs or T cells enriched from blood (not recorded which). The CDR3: CASSLGSARANYGYTF. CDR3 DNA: TGTGCCAGCAGCTTAGGAAGCGCCAGGGCTAACTATGGCTACACCTTC.